The T cell receptor beta chain under discussion was sequenced for a study of identifying expanded T cells in peripheral blood. In regard to this clone: No antigen is known for it.

Germline CDR1 LGHNA, CDR2 YSLEER. There are 16 residues in the CDR3. V shed 0 bases and J shed 5 bases, with 15 bases lying between them. During the collection period, no donor immune events like infections were recorded. Study results and limitations: About 1.3 clones differed between technical replicates, versus approximately 16 and 20 over time. Two-week clone count variance significantly increased as total template count grew.

Only in-frame clones appear in the TCRdb table, and some are missing; sequencing was by immunoSEQ multiplex PCR. Counted here are 50,000 to 75,000 clones, around four fifths occurring once; the ten biggest clones make up approximately 17%. Sequenced: blood. The sequence came from a person aged 18-70 years in good health. This chain uses TRBV4-3 with TRBJ2-3, with D maybe TRBD2 (6 bases). CDR3 region: CASSQDFGTAQDTQYF. CDR3 sequence (DNA): TGCGCCAGCAGCCAAGATTTCGGGACTGCACAAGATACGCAGTATTTT.